These 11 T cell receptor beta chains share one sample of origin, sequenced in a study of T cells in Graves' hyperthyroidism and ophthalmopathy. TCR beta CDR3 sequences were amplified from RNA transcripts. RT-PCR in the first round (using the HTBI primer set) targeted the TCR CDR3. TCRdb recomputed calls from the multiplex PCR reads with MiXCR, one row per CDR3 protein. This table holds fewer than 450,000 distinct CDR3 sequences, approximately 18% found once. The sequencing input was blood. The receptors derive from a man aged 18 to 30 with Graves' ophthalmopathy.

J is TRBJ2-7 and V is TRBV10-3; D gene unclear. From germline, CDR1 is ENHRY and CDR2 SYGVKD. This CDR3 contains 11 residues. V shed 3 bases and J shed 4 bases, with 4 bases lying between them. The CDR3 DNA reads as TGTGCCATCAGTGACGGGTACGAGCAGTACTTC. It encodes CAISDGYEQYF.

This chain uses TRBV18 with TRBJ1-6, with unresolved D. Looked up from germline, CDR1 is KGHSH and CDR2 is LQKENI. The CDR3 runs to 15 residues. The V and J ends lost 2 bases and 6 bases respectively, with 11 bases between them. The CDR3 reads CASSPSADPNSPLHF. The DNA for the CDR3 is TGTGCCAGCTCACCATCGGCGGACCCTAATTCACCCCTCCACTTT.

The chain links TRBV29-1 to TRBJ2-7; a weak D match, TRBD2 (6 bases). The CDR3 extends over 11 amino acids. The V end lost 4 bases, the J end lost 6 bases, and 10 bases lay between the germline ends. Germline V gene data show CDR1 as SQVTM and CDR2 as ANQGSEA. The CDR3 DNA reads TGCAGCGTTGTAGAGGGACTCGAGCAGTACTTC. Protein product: CSVVEGLEQYF.

This clonotype was observed many times. This chain links TRBV9 with TRBJ1-1; a possible D gene is TRBD1 (6 bases). This CDR3 contains 14 residues. CDR1 and CDR2 (germline): SGDLS, YYNGEE. V shed 3 bases and J shed 0 bases, with 9 bases lying between them. The CDR3 region has the DNA TGTGCCAGCAGCGAGGGGGATCTGAACACTGAAGCTTTCTTT. As protein: CASSEGDLNTEAFF. Variable domain in full (rest from reference TRBV9 and TRBJ1-1): DSGVTQTPKHLITATGQRVTLRCSPRSGDLSVYWYQQSLDQGLQFLIQYYNGEERAKGNILERFSAQQFPDLHSELNLSSLELGDSALYFCASSEGDLNTEAFFGQGTRLTVV.

This clonotype was counted many times. The CDR3 nucleotides read TGTGCCAGCAGCTTACAAGAGATTTGGTCCTACGAGCAGTACTTC. Translating it yields CASSLQEIWSYEQYF. This rearrangement joins TRBV7-8 to TRBJ2-7; D is unresolved. With 2 bases removed from V and 1 base from J, the gap between germline ends came to 12 bases. The CDR3 sequence is 15 residues long. Germline V gives CDR1 SGHVS, CDR2 FQNEAQ.

In its sample, this clonotype was seen a few times. The chain couples TRBV7-9 to TRBJ2-7; D perhaps matches TRBD2 (6 bases). The CDR3 is 13 amino acids. CDR1 SEHNR and CDR2 FQNEAQ come from the germline V gene (reference sequence). Deletions cut 8 bases from V and 4 bases from J, with 15 bases between. In nucleotides, the CDR3 is TGTGCCAGCCGACCGGGGGTGGGGTACGAGCAGTACTTC. Translation gives CASRPGVGYEQYF. The full variable domain, completed using reference TRBV7-9 and TRBJ2-7, is DTGVSQNPRHKITKRGQNVTFRCDPISEHNRLYWYRQTLGQGPEFLTYFQNEAQLEKSRLLSDRFSAERPKGSFSTLEIQRTEQGDSAMYLCASRPGVGYEQYFGPGTRLTVT.

As concerns this clonotype: A much larger clonotype is one base distant, so this may be a read error. V usage is TRBV5-1 and J usage is TRBJ2-7, with D unclear. This CDR3 contains 16 residues. CDR1 SGHRS and CDR2 YFSETQ come from the germline V gene. V was cut by 3 bases and J by 0 bases, with 16 bases left in between. CDR3 region: CASSWGYPLSSYEQYF. The CDR3 region has the DNA TGCGCCAGCAGCTGGGGATACCCCCTTAGCTCCTACGAGCAGTACTTC.

J is TRBJ2-7 and V is TRBV14; D uncertain. Trimming cost V 0 bases and J 3 bases, with 18 bases left between them. This CDR3 is built from 17 residues. Looked up from germline, CDR1 is SGHDN and CDR2 is FVKESK. The CDR3 reads CASSQDHLKGWGYEQYF. The CDR3 DNA is TGTGCCAGCAGCCAAGATCATCTTAAGGGCTGGGGCTACGAGCAGTACTTC.

This clonotype was detected many times. This chain links TRBV2 with TRBJ1-5, with D tentatively TRBD1 (6 bases). This CDR3 has 15 amino acids. Between the trimmed V and J ends, which lost 6 bases and 2 bases, there was a span of 14 bases. CDR1 SNHLY and CDR2 FYNNEI come from the germline V gene. In DNA form, the CDR3 reads TGTGCCAGCAGGGAACAGGGCTTGGGCAATCAGCCCCAGCATTTT. Protein product: CASREQGLGNQPQHF. Full variable domain (rest looked up from reference TRBV2 and TRBJ1-5): EPEVTQTPSHQVTQMGQEVILRCVPISNHLYFYWYRQILGQKVEFLVSFYNNEISEKSEIFDDQFSVERPDGSNFTLKIRSTKLEDSAMYFCASREQGLGNQPQHFGDGTRLSIL.

This chain connects TRBV6-1 to TRBJ1-6, with a weak D call TRBD1 (6 bases). This CDR3 comprises 15 residues. V was trimmed by 6 bases and J by 8 bases, leaving 17 bases between them. The germline V gene has CDR1 MNHNS and CDR2 SASEGT. CDR3 coding DNA: TGTGCCAGCAGCCTACAGGGAACCGTCGATTCACCCCTCCACTTT. Protein sequence: CASSLQGTVDSPLHF.

J is TRBJ2-7 and V is TRBV29-1; no firm D call. This CDR3 spans 13 amino acids. Germline CDR1 reads SQVTM; CDR2 reads ANQGSEA. V lost 3 bases and J lost 2, with 11 bases in between. Here the CDR3 DNA reads TGCAGCGTTGAGGGTGTAGCCACCTACGAGCAGTACTTC. Amino acid sequence: CSVEGVATYEQYF.